The rows below give T cell receptor beta chains drawn from one sample of a study of shared clonotypes between healthy human individuals. Data came from immunoSEQ multiplex PCR; TCRdb stores just in-frame clones and leaves some out. The repertoire holds around 510,000 clones, with roughly 95% as singletons. The source material was naive CD4+ T cells sorted from blood. These receptors came from a woman aged 30 to 39 in good health. The CDR3 runs from the conserved cysteine through the conserved F or W. A D gene is named only where the DNA matches it firmly. Clone sizes are given selectively: once, few, many, or a class where the clone is expanded.

D gene	CDR3 length	J gene	V gene	clone size	CDR3 protein	CDR3 DNA
TRBD1	16	TRBJ1-3	TRBV5-1	NA	CASSPDRASVGNTIYF	TGCGCCAGCAGCCCAGACAGGGCCAGTGTGGGAAACACCATATATTTT
NA	14	TRBJ2-7	TRBV28	NA	CASRKGGPAYEQYF	TGTGCCAGCAGGAAGGGGGGGCCCGCCTACGAGCAGTACTTC
NA	14	TRBJ1-1	TRBV13	once	CASSKQGWYTEAFF	TGTGCCAGCAGCAAACAGGGTTGGTACACTGAAGCTTTCTTT
NA	15	TRBJ1-2	TRBV7-2	NA	CASSSTSGDGYGYTF	TGTGCCAGCAGCTCGACCTCAGGGGATGGCTATGGCTACACCTTC
NA	15	TRBJ1-4	TRBV5-1	NA	CASRTGDTTNEKLFF	TGCGCCAGCAGAACCGGGGACACAACTAATGAAAAACTGTTTTTT
TRBD2	16	TRBJ2-1	TRBV7-3	NA	CASSLSGGRVNNEQFF	TGTGCCAGCAGCTTAAGTGGCGGGAGGGTCAACAATGAGCAGTTCTTC
TRBD2	18	TRBJ2-1	TRBV4-2	NA	CASSQAGTSWDGSYEQFF	TGTGCCAGCAGCCAAGCCGGGACTAGCTGGGACGGGAGCTATGAGCAGTTCTTC
TRBD2	11	TRBJ2-7	TRBV29-1	NA	CSVREAYEQYF	TGCAGCGTACGGGAGGCCTACGAGCAGTACTTC
NA	14	TRBJ2-7	TRBV6-1	NA	CASSESGIPYEQYF	TGTGCCAGCAGTGAGTCGGGGATCCCCTACGAGCAGTACTTC
NA	16	TRBJ1-5	TRBV5-1	NA	CASSLAGRDSNQPQHF	TGCGCCAGCAGCTTGGCGGGGCGGGATAGCAATCAGCCCCAGCATTTT
NA	16	TRBJ1-2	TRBV28	NA	CASSLDSAGRGYGYTF	TGTGCCAGCAGTTTGGATTCGGCGGGACGAGGCTATGGCTACACCTTC
NA	13	TRBJ1-2	TRBV28	NA	CASSPVGGYGYTF	TGTGCCAGCAGCCCGGTAGGGGGGTATGGCTACACCTTC
NA	13	TRBJ1-1	TRBV19	NA	CASSMTVNTEAFF	TGTGCCAGTAGCATGACAGTGAACACTGAAGCTTTCTTT
TRBD2	19	TRBJ2-1	TRBV28	NA	CASSPTGWTSGRLENEQFF	TGTGCCAGCAGTCCGACAGGTTGGACTAGCGGGAGGCTAGAGAATGAGCAGTTCTTC
NA	13	TRBJ1-2	TRBV18	NA	CASSPTGTYGYTF	TGTGCCAGCTCACCAACAGGGACCTATGGCTACACCTTC
NA	15	TRBJ2-1	TRBV7-8	once	CASSFAGTDYNEQFF	TGTGCCAGCAGCTTTGCCGGGACCGACTACAATGAGCAGTTCTTC